The entry below describes one TCR beta chain. The repertoire was sequenced with immunoSEQ multiplex PCR; TCRdb's copy has only in-frame clones and lacks some. This table has 400,000 to 500,000 clones, roughly 90% appearing once. This sample was taken from a study of control samples from healthy donors and cancer patients. Germline values: CDR1 LNHDA, CDR2 SQIVND (reference sequence). Germline trimming cut 6 bases from V and 3 bases from J; bases unmatched to any gene: 7. The CDR3 runs to 15 residues. Sequencing input: PBMCs. The sequence was obtained from a man aged 40-49 years with head and neck cancer. The rearrangement links TRBV19 to TRBJ2-3; 9 nucleotides match TRBD1. The CDR3 is CASSQGQGGTDTQYF. The CDR3 region has the DNA TGTGCCAGTAGCCAGGGACAGGGAGGAACAGATACGCAGTATTTT. The whole variable domain, filled in from reference TRBV19 and TRBJ2-3, reads DGGITQSPKYLFRKEGQNVTLSCEQNLNHDAMYWYRQDPGQGLRLIYYSQIVNDFQKGDIAEGYSVSREKKESFPLTVTSAQKNPTAFYLCASSQGQGGTDTQYFGPGTRLTVL.